Listed below are T cell receptor beta chains from one sample, sequenced in a study of cytomegalovirus exposure and HLA in healthy donors. Some clones are missing from TCRdb's copy, which holds only in-frame ones; the method was immunoSEQ multiplex PCR. The sample yields some 150,000 clones, about four fifths seen once. The specimen was PBMCs. These receptors all come from a woman aged 50 to 65 in good health and CMV-seronegative. Both conserved end residues are trimmed from each CDR3. A D gene is named only where the DNA matches it firmly.

d_gene	j_gene	len	v_gene	CDR3aa
TRBD1	TRBJ1-5	13	TRBV7-6	ASSERQGRGQPQH
-	TRBJ1-1	11	TRBV11-2	ASSLVGGVEAF
-	TRBJ1-2	13	TRBV27	ASKGAGPLLYGYT
-	TRBJ2-3	10	TRBV5-1	ASSLTGDTQY
TRBD1	TRBJ1-4	12	TRBV7-9	ASHTGGGREKLF
TRBD1	TRBJ1-1	9	TRBV30	TWSLTGSDF
TRBD1	TRBJ1-2	14	TRBV28	ASTTARQGLIYGYT
-	TRBJ2-1	9	TRBV20-1	SAIELSEQF
-	TRBJ2-3	12	TRBV7-9	ASSLVISTDTQY
TRBD1	TRBJ2-3	12	TRBV6-5	ASSKRTGSDTQY
-	TRBJ2-3	15	TRBV18	ASSPPKGPGGTDTQY
TRBD1	TRBJ2-6	16	TRBV28	ASSFLGQGASGANVLT
TRBD1	TRBJ1-2	12	TRBV28	ASTRTGIAYGYT
TRBD1	TRBJ2-1	12	TRBV6-5	ASSTRTGFSEQF
-	TRBJ2-5	15	TRBV4-2	ASSPTLAGASQETQY
-	TRBJ1-1	13	TRBV18	ASSPLPATDTEAF
-	TRBJ2-4	13	TRBV7-9	ASSPIDLAKNIQY
TRBD1	TRBJ1-2	13	TRBV5-8	ASSWTGEINYGYT
TRBD1	TRBJ1-4	13	TRBV19	ASRGQETGSEKLF
TRBD2	TRBJ2-3	14	TRBV10-3	AITRTSGDYTDTQY
TRBD2	TRBJ2-5	14	TRBV7-9	ASSPLERGIQETQY
TRBD1	TRBJ2-2	13	TRBV10-3	ASRPGTGRTGELF
TRBD1	TRBJ1-4	14	TRBV4-2	ASSPQGDRANEKLF
-	TRBJ2-1	12	TRBV27	ASSLQGIGNEQF
TRBD2	TRBJ2-1	12	TRBV6-5	ASTKTSGYNEQF
-	TRBJ1-1	12	TRBV13	ASSPTGSNTEAF
TRBD2	TRBJ2-5	13	TRBV28	ASSFSSGRRETQY
TRBD1	TRBJ1-1	15	TRBV30	ASVSPMGRGSNTEAF
TRBD2	TRBJ2-1	14	TRBV7-2	ASSSDLAGLGNEQF
-	TRBJ2-5	13	TRBV15	ATSRDRAGQETQY
TRBD1	TRBJ2-1	11	TRBV9	ASTQQGRNEQF
-	TRBJ2-3	11	TRBV13	ASSLGFRGTQY
-	TRBJ2-1	14	TRBV27	ASSFAREFHGNEQF
-	TRBJ1-6	12	TRBV7-9	ASSLTGGDSPLH
TRBD1	TRBJ1-4	9	TRBV20-1	SVLTGEKLF
TRBD1	TRBJ2-3	14	TRBV5-6	ASRETGGVSTDTQY
TRBD2	TRBJ2-7	15	TRBV15	ATSRKYSGGAPAEQY
TRBD2	TRBJ2-3	15	TRBV11-2	ASSSEGRGGSTDTQY
TRBD2	TRBJ2-7	12	TRBV7-4	ASSSLTSRYEQY
TRBD2	TRBJ2-3	14	TRBV19	ASSTGTSGSTDTQY
-	TRBJ1-1	9	TRBV11-3	ASSRGTEAF
-	TRBJ2-5	13	TRBV7-2	ASSFRGRKEETQY
-	-	10	TRBV9	ASSAGSGEQY
TRBD2	TRBJ2-2	13	TRBV5-4	ASSFGTSDTGELF
TRBD1	TRBJ1-1	13	TRBV28	ASISRGANLVKAF
TRBD2	TRBJ2-3	14	TRBV5-1	ASSLTSGGARDTQY
TRBD2	TRBJ2-2	15	TRBV18	ASSPRKSGVDTGELF
TRBD1	TRBJ1-1	13	TRBV2	ASSYTGVANTEAF
-	TRBJ2-3	12	TRBV5-6	ASRWAGVGDTQY
TRBD1	TRBJ1-6	15	TRBV27	ASSLGQGSSYNSPLH
TRBD1	TRBJ1-5	12	TRBV5-6	ASSFRTGAQPQH
-	TRBJ1-1	11	TRBV5-6	ASSLGANTEAF